This passage covers 4 T cell receptor beta chains from one sample sequenced in a study of human T cells and chemical hapten exposure. Time point noted: patch test 1, 2 weeks after DPC sensitization. As for treatment: therapeutic diphenylcyclopropenone sensitization with weekly scalp DPC. TCRdb called the RACE reads again in MiXCR, with one record for every CDR3 protein. The sample lists some 170,000 distinct CDR3 sequences; about a fifth were seen once. The sample was whole blood, taken in connection with sensitization to the hapten diphenylcyclopropenone (DPC). These receptors originate from a woman in her fifties or sixties with alopecia areata. Some clones in this sample may be carry-over from other donors' samples.

This clonotype was observed many times. The rearrangement links TRBV2 to TRBJ2-1, with a weak D call TRBD1 (5 bases). V was cut by 1 base and J by 10 bases, with 11 bases left in between. This CDR3 contains 13 residues. CDR1 is SNHLY, CDR2 FYNNEI, per germline. The CDR3 here is CASSEEGRYEQFF. In DNA form, the CDR3 reads TGTGCCAGCAGTGAAGAGGGGCGATACGAGCAGTTCTTC.

V is TRBV6-5 and J is TRBJ1-1; D not certain. Germline V lookup: CDR1 MNHEY, CDR2 SVGAGI. Trimming removed 0 bases at V and 11 bases at J, with 16 bases between. This CDR3 comprises 14 residues. CDR3 sequence reads: CASSYSRSATGAFF. The CDR3 DNA sequence: TGTGCCAGCAGTTACTCGAGATCAGCTACGGGGGCTTTCTTT.

The V gene is TRBV5-5, the J gene TRBJ1-1; no clear D gene. V lost 4 bases, J lost 4 bases, and 11 bases lay in between. The CDR3 consists of 13 residues. Germline V lookup: CDR1 SGHKS, CDR2 YYEKEE (reference sequence). DNA of the CDR3: TGTGCCAGCAGCGAGGATTACATCACTGAAGCTTTCTTT. Amino acids: CASSEDYITEAFF.

The V call is TRBV5-6, the J call TRBJ1-5, with no clear D. V dropped 4 bases and J dropped 4 bases, with 15 bases sitting between them. This CDR3 contains 15 residues. Germline-derived CDR1 and CDR2 are SGHDT and YYEEEE. CDR3 sequence: CASSRVGQPNQPQHF. The CDR3 coding sequence is TGTGCCAGCAGCCGCGTGGGCCAGCCAAATCAGCCCCAGCATTTT.